The 22 T cell receptor beta chains given below trace back to one sample, sequenced in a study of T-cell memory formation after mild COVID-19. TCRdb recomputed calls from the 5' RACE reads with MiXCR, one row per CDR3 protein. The sample yields around 200,000 distinct CDR3 sequences, roughly 10% seen once. Specimen: PBMCs or a T cell subset sorted from them (not recorded which). The receptors originated from a man younger than 30 who had mild COVID-19 (a few samples of this study predate the infection). Cell type and time point are not known.

The DNA of the CDR3 is TGTGCCAGCAGCTTAGGTAACAGTCTGACTGGCTACACCTTC. This sequence encodes CASSLGNSLTGYTF. This rearrangement joins TRBV11-2 to TRBJ1-2; D gene uncertain. V was shortened by 1 base and J by 7 bases, with 13 bases between the two germline ends. The CDR3 is 14 residues long. Germline CDR1 and CDR2: SGHAT and FQNNGV.

The gene calls are TRBV15 and TRBJ1-1, with D unresolved. Per germline, CDR1 LNHNV and CDR2 YYDKDF (reference sequence). Trimming left V 0 bases short and J 7 bases short, with 3 bases between. There are 11 residues in the CDR3. The CDR3 spells CATSRDGEAFF. The CDR3 DNA reads as TGTGCCACCAGCAGAGATGGTGAAGCTTTCTTT.

This clonotype was seen a handful of times. This sequence joins TRBV20-1 and TRBJ1-1, with D possibly TRBD1 on 5 matching bases. V lost 0 bases to trimming and J lost 11 bases, with 16 bases between them. This CDR3 has 13 residues. CDR1 is DFQATT and CDR2 is SNEGSKA in the germline V gene (reference sequence). For the CDR3, the DNA is TGCAGTGCTAGAGAGCCGGGAGGGGTGAACGCTTTCTTT. This codes for CSAREPGGVNAFF.

This clonotype was seen a few times. The V and J genes are TRBV10-3 and TRBJ1-2, with 7 bases lining up with TRBD1. V trimming: 8 bases; J trimming: 4 bases; junction bases outside the gene matches: 4. This CDR3 has 12 residues. CDR1 is ENHRY, CDR2 SYGVKD, per germline. Written as DNA, the CDR3 is TGTGCCATCGCGGCAGGGGGCTATGGCTACACCTTC. Translating it yields CAIAAGGYGYTF.

This chain connects TRBV5-3 to TRBJ2-3; weak D call: TRBD2 (5 bases). TRBV5-3 is treated as an ORF (open reading frame) with a function not yet certain. Trimming left V 2 bases short and J 3 bases short, with 13 bases between. The CDR3 is 15 residues long. CDR3 DNA sequence: TGTGCCAGAAGCTTCCCTAGCTTAGGTACAGATACGCAGTATTTT. This sequence encodes CARSFPSLGTDTQYF.

The table lists this clonotype with many counts. This chain joins TRBV12-3 or TRBV12-4 and TRBJ1-2, with D possibly TRBD1 on 6 matching bases. V gave up 6 bases and J gave up 5 bases, with 13 bases separating them. The CDR3 length is 13 residues. CDR3 in DNA: TGTGCCAGCAGCCAACAGGGTCTTTATGGCTACACCTTC. Its protein is CASSQQGLYGYTF.

This clonotype was observed a few times. The chain is built from TRBV7-9 and TRBJ1-6; D ambiguous. This CDR3 is built from 14 residues. Trimming shortened V by 6 bases and J by 7 bases, and 13 bases separated the two germline ends. The V gene's germline CDR1 is SEHNR and CDR2 FQNEAQ (reference sequence). Written as DNA, the CDR3 is TGTGCCAGCAGTTCCACATTACGGAATTCACCCCTCCACTTT. Its protein is CASSSTLRNSPLHF.

This clonotype came up once. CDR3 region: CASSQDRWQGAEAFF. The DNA for the CDR3 is TGCGCCAGCAGCCAAGATCGATGGCAGGGGGCGGAAGCTTTCTTT. This sequence joins TRBV4-3 and TRBJ1-1; 8 bases fit TRBD1. CDR1 is LGHNA, CDR2 YSLEER, per germline. This CDR3 has 15 residues. J gave up 8 bases and V 0 bases, and 8 bases lay outside the gene matches.

This clonotype was found many times. The V and J genes are TRBV7-9 and TRBJ2-5, with 7 nucleotides matching TRBD1. CDR3 size: 13 residues. V gave up 5 bases and J gave up 7 bases; unmatched junction bases: 7. CDR1 and CDR2 (germline): SEHNR, FQNEAQ (reference sequence). This chain's CDR3 is CASSVEGQRTQYF. CDR3 bases: TGTGCCAGCAGCGTCGAGGGACAGCGGACCCAGTACTTC. Looking up the rest from reference TRBV7-9 and TRBJ2-5 gives the full variable domain: DTGVSQNPRHKITKRGQNVTFRCDPISEHNRLYWYRQTLGQGPEFLTYFQNEAQLEKSRLLSDRFSAERPKGSFSTLEIQRTEQGDSAMYLCASSVEGQRTQYFGPGTRLLVL.

The chain joins TRBV12-3 or TRBV12-4 to TRBJ1-1; D call uncertain. The CDR3 has 13 residues. V lost 6 bases, J lost 10 bases, and 18 bases lay in between. The CDR3 reads CASSQAEGPRAFF. The CDR3 nucleotides read TGTGCCAGCAGCCAAGCGGAGGGCCCGCGAGCTTTCTTT.

J is TRBJ2-1 and V is TRBV4-2; perhaps TRBD2 as D (5 bases). V lost 4 bases to trimming and J lost 0 bases, with 16 bases between them. Germline CDR1 is LGHNA and CDR2 is YNFKEQ. This CDR3 has 17 amino acids. CDR3 bases: TGTGCCAGCAGCCGGCAAGGTGAGGGTTCCTCCTACAATGAGCAGTTCTTC. Residues: CASSRQGEGSSYNEQFF.

The table lists this clonotype with a few counts. CDR3 amino acids: CASSLAGVSSPLHF. In DNA, the CDR3 is TGTGCCAGCAGCTTAGCGGGGGTGAGTTCACCCCTCCACTTT. V and J are TRBV7-9 and TRBJ1-6, with a tentative D call TRBD1 (5 bases). V shed 0 bases and J shed 9 bases, with 9 bases lying between them. This CDR3 is 14 amino acids long. Germline V gene sequence: CDR1 SEHNR, CDR2 FQNEAQ (reference sequence).

This clonotype appeared a few times. The chain links TRBV12-3 or TRBV12-4 to TRBJ1-1, with D maybe TRBD1 (5 bases). This CDR3 spans 13 amino acids. Trimming left V 3 bases short and J 3 bases short, with 8 bases between. The CDR3 DNA is TGTGCCAGCAGTTTTTCAGGGTACACTGAAGCTTTCTTT. Translated: CASSFSGYTEAFF.

This clonotype showed up just a few times. The chain combines TRBV9 with TRBJ2-3; possibly TRBD2 for D (7 bases). Between the trimmed V and J ends, which lost 4 bases and 6 bases, there was a span of 18 bases. The CDR3 has 15 residues. Germline CDR1 SGDLS, CDR2 YYNGEE. The CDR3 protein is CASSSLGGPADTQYF. CDR3 bases: TGTGCCAGCAGCTCCTTGGGGGGGCCGGCGGATACGCAGTATTTT.

With respect to this clonotype: A much larger clone differs by one base, so this may be a read error. The J gene is TRBJ2-3, the V gene TRBV7-3; D not resolved. The V gene lost 2 bases and the J gene lost 8 bases, with 8 bases spanning the gap. The CDR3 is 12 amino acids. The V gene's germline CDR1 is SGHTA and CDR2 FQGTGA. In DNA, the CDR3 is TGTGCCAGCAGCTTACTGGGTGGTACGCAGTATTTT. It codes for CASSLLGGTQYF.

There are a few counts of this clonotype. The chain employs TRBV6-5 and TRBJ1-2; no definite D call. Germline V gene sequence: CDR1 MNHEY, CDR2 SVGAGI. V dropped 4 bases and J dropped 4 bases, with 16 bases sitting between them. The CDR3 consists of 15 residues. The CDR3 reads CASSSSGPRLYGYTF. CDR3 DNA: TGTGCCAGCAGTTCCTCGGGCCCCCGCCTCTATGGCTACACCTTC.

This sequence joins TRBV5-6 and TRBJ1-5; 9 bases map to TRBD1. The CDR3 loop spans 16 amino acids. V lost 3 bases and J lost 3; bases outside the gene matches: 7. Germline V gene sequence: CDR1 SGHDT, CDR2 YYEEEE. CDR3 sequence reads: CASSSLRDRANQPQHF. CDR3 in DNA: TGTGCCAGCAGCTCGCTCCGGGACAGGGCCAATCAGCCCCAGCATTTT.

The sample holds many counts of this clonotype. The chain has TRBV6-5 and TRBJ1-1, with D unresolved. The CDR3 sequence is 14 residues long. Trimming took off 2 bases at V and 5 bases at J, with 12 bases between the two ends. CDR1 is MNHEY, CDR2 SVGAGI, per germline. CDR3 DNA sequence: TGTGCCAGCAGTTACCGTCGGCCAGGTACTGAAGCTTTCTTT. Translating gives CASSYRRPGTEAFF.

This clonotype occurred a few times. Here the CDR3 DNA reads TGTGCCAGCAGTTTTGGAGGGTTTAGTCAGCCCCAGCATTTT. Amino acid sequence: CASSFGGFSQPQHF. The V and J genes are TRBV28 and TRBJ1-5; D is unresolved. Germline CDR1 MDHEN, CDR2 SYDVKM. V was clipped by 3 bases and J by 6 bases, with 12 bases between them. This CDR3 is 14 amino acids long.

This clonotype has only a few counts. The rearrangement links TRBV6-2 or TRBV6-3 to TRBJ1-2; a possible D gene is TRBD1 (5 bases). Per the germline V gene, CDR1 is MNHEY and CDR2 is SVGEGT. V lost 5 bases, J lost 8 bases, and 12 bases lay in between. CDR3 size: 12 residues. The CDR3 is CASSPQGWGYTF. DNA of the CDR3: TGTGCCAGCAGTCCCCAGGGTTGGGGCTACACCTTC.

This clonotype was seen a few times. This rearrangement joins TRBV9 to TRBJ1-4, with D hard to call. Germline V CDR1 and CDR2: SGDLS, YYNGEE. V lost 2 bases to trimming and J lost 5 bases, with 13 bases between them. The CDR3 runs 15 residues. The CDR3 sequence is CASSVNWGGNEKLFF. In DNA form, the CDR3 reads TGTGCCAGCAGCGTTAACTGGGGAGGGAATGAAAAACTGTTTTTT.

This chain connects TRBV12-3 or TRBV12-4 to TRBJ2-1, with 11 bases aligning to TRBD2. V lost 6 bases to trimming and J lost 8 bases; unmatched junction nucleotides: 9. This CDR3 region has 15 residues. CDR3 in amino acids: CASRRRLAGRDEQFF. For the CDR3, the DNA is TGTGCCAGCAGACGTCGACTAGCGGGGCGGGATGAGCAGTTCTTC.